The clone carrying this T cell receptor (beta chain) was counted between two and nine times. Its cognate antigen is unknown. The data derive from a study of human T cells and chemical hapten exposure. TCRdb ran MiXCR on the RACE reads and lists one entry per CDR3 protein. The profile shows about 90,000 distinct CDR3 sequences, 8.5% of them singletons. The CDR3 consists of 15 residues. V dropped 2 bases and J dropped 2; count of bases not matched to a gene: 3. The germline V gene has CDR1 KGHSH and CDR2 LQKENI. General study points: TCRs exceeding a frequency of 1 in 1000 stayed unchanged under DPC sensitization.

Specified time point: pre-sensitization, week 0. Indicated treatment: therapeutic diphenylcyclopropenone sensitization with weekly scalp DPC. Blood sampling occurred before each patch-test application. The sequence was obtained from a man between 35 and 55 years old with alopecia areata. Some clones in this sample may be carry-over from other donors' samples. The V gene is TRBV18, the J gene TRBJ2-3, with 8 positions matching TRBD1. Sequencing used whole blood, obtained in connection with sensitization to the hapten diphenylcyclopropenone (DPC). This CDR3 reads CASSPGTGFTDTQYF. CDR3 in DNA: TGTGCCAGCTCACCAGGGACAGGCTTCACAGATACGCAGTATTTT.